The table lists the clone carrying this T cell receptor beta chain with a few counts. Its target is unknown. This sample is drawn from a study of CD8+CD57+ T cells in acquired aplastic anemia. As for the study in general: CD4+ cell libraries from healthy donors averaged approximately 10 million reads.

General study findings and limits: There were over 25 CD8+ CDR3 sequences that occurred in both patients and controls.

V shed 1 base and J shed 3 bases, with 10 bases lying between them. The CDR3 totals 14 residues. Germline V CDR1 and CDR2: SNHLY, FYNNEI. Genomic DNA templated the TCR beta VDJ and CDR3 profiling. MiXCR, applied by TCRdb to the reads, yields one record per CDR3 protein. The table records 180,000 or so distinct CDR3 sequences, about half of them present only once. The source material was sorted CD4+, CD8+, or CD8+CD57+ T cells (not recorded which) from PBMCs. The chain links TRBV2 to TRBJ2-7; D not certain. This clonotype was sampled from a human donor in good health. The CDR3 bases are TGTGCCAGCAGTGAAGATGGGCGAGGCTACGAGCAGTACTTC. Translating gives CASSEDGRGYEQYF.